The TCR beta chain under discussion was sequenced for a study of CD4 T cells in relation to SARS-CoV-2 and coronaviruses. For the study at large: TCR beta CDR3s were sequenced after roughly eleven-day antigen culture of PBMCs. Controls used an HIV-1 Nef peptide pool or no peptide.

Unexposed donor CD4+ T cells date from about 2011-2019, before the COVID-19 pandemic. After around nine days of culture, CD4+ T cells were isolated. Comment on this clone: Its specificity is not known.

This table comes from immunoSEQ multiplex PCR, and its TCRdb copy is limited to in-frame clones, with some not included. The sample holds around 25,000 clones, more than 60% seen once. The sequenced sample was CD4+ T cells from PBMCs, cultured in vitro. This sequence was found in a human donor in good health.

The CDR3 is CASSQQGQNYGYTF. CDR3 bases: TGTGCCAGCAGCCAACAGGGACAGAACTATGGCTACACCTTC. The gene calls are TRBV5-6 and TRBJ1-2; 7 bases are shared with TRBD1. The CDR3 extends over 14 amino acids. CDR1 is SGHDT, CDR2 YYEEEE, per germline. V trimming: 4 bases; J trimming: 2 bases; junction bases outside the gene matches: 5.